This T cell receptor (beta chain) came from a study of T cell repertoires in cytomegalovirus infection. Study information: Public TCR beta signatures were indicative of both CMV infection and a matching HLA type. Study results and limitations: In two of eight donors, the top clonotype was HLA-C-restricted CMV-specific. Individuals carrying CMV plus the relevant HLA were identified by cumulative frequency of public TCR beta families.

Each CDR3 protein is one row after TCRdb ran MiXCR on the reads. The sample lists approximately 470,000 distinct CDR3 sequences, roughly 46% occurring once. A remark on this clonotype: Its antigen is unknown.

This CDR3 has 14 amino acids. The V and J ends lost 2 bases and 8 bases respectively, with 15 bases between them. The germline V gene has CDR1 MNHEY and CDR2 SVGEGT. This chain uses TRBV6-2 or TRBV6-3 with TRBJ1-2; D is possibly TRBD1 (6 bases). This material consisted of cultured PBMCs, taken from culture after CMV antigen stimulation. The source of this sequence is a human donor in good health (CMV status not recorded). Some clones in this sample may be carry-over from other donors' samples. This CDR3 is CASSYRTVSWGYTF. CDR3 DNA sequence: TGTGCCAGCAGTTACCGGACAGTCTCCTGGGGCTACACCTTC.